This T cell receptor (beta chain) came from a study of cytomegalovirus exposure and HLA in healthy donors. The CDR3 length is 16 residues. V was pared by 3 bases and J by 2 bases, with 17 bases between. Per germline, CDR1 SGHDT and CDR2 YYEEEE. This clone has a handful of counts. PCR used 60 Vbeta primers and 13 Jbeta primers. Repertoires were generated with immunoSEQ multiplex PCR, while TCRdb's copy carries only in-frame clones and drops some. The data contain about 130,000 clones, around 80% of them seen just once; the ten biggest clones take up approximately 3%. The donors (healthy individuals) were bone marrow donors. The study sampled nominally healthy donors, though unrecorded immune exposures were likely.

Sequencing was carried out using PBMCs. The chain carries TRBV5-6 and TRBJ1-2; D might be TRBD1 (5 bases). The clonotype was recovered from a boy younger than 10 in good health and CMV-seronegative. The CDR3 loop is CASSWAGIDHNYGYTF. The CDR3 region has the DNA TGTGCCAGCAGCTGGGCAGGGATCGACCACAACTATGGCTACACCTTC.